This T cell receptor beta chain was retrieved from a study of blood T cell repertoires in COVID-19. Study information: T cells, B-cell-depleted T cells, or PBMCs supplied cDNA or gDNA.

V gave up 5 bases and J gave up 9 bases, with 17 bases separating them. Germline assignment: CDR1 SNHLY and CDR2 FYNNEI. The CDR3 is 13 amino acids. Under the authors' procedure: Nucleated cell number was recorded as an estimate derived from reference gene primer amplification. TCRdb keeps only in-frame clones here, not all; method: immunoSEQ multiplex PCR. V and J calls and clone size are copied from that table; D and trimming were computed from the DNA. The sample has 300,000 or so clones, 65% to 85% seen once; the top ten hold approximately 1.1%. The sample taken for sequencing was peripheral blood. The source is a woman aged 45-65 years with acute or convalescent COVID-19. This chain links TRBV2 with TRBJ2-7, with D maybe TRBD2 (5 bases). The CDR3 nucleotides read TGTGCCAGCAGTCCCGGACTGATTTTAGGGCAGTACTTC. This codes for CASSPGLILGQYF.